This is a list of T cell receptor beta chains from one sample in a study of beta chain features in type 1 diabetes. The data were produced by immunoSEQ multiplex PCR, yet TCRdb's version contains in-frame clones alone and is incomplete. The data show about 180,000 clones, almost 8% seen once. The sample consisted of central memory CD4+ T cells from blood. The receptors derive from a man aged 18 to 29 with type 1 diabetes. CDR3s include the opening cysteine and the closing phenylalanine or tryptophan. A D gene is named only where the DNA matches it firmly. The size of a clone is reported for some rows only, either as once, few or many, or as a class for expanded clones.

>TRBJ2-5|NA|TRBV4-2|NA|16
TGTGCCAGCAGCCAAGTGTCAGGGGATCTCCAAGAGACCCAGTACTTC
CASSQVSGDLQETQYF
>TRBJ2-7|TRBD1|TRBV6-1|few|15
TGTGCCAGCAGGGATGCGGGACAGGGAACCTACGAGCAGTACTTC
CASRDAGQGTYEQYF
>TRBJ2-4|TRBD2|TRBV7-9|NA|16
TGTGCCAGCAGCTTAGGCGGGGGAAGAGCCAAAAACATTCAGTACTTC
CASSLGGGRAKNIQYF
>TRBJ2-7|TRBD2|TRBV4-1|many|17
TGCGCCAGCAGCCAACCCACCGGCGGGAGGGCCACGTACGAGCAGTACTTC
CASSQPTGGRATYEQYF
>TRBJ2-2|NA|TRBV5-4|NA|15
TGTGCCAGCAGCGCTGAGGACAGACACACCGGGGAGCTGTTTTTT
CASSAEDRHTGELFF
>TRBJ1-2|NA|TRBV5-1|few|15
TGCGCCAGCAGCTGGGCCGACAGAAACAACTATGGCTACACCTTC
CASSWADRNNYGYTF
>TRBJ2-7|NA|TRBV11-2|NA|17
TGTGCCAGCAGCAAGACCGCGCTGGGACACCTCTCCTACGAGCAGTACTTC
CASSKTALGHLSYEQYF
>TRBJ1-1|NA|TRBV18|NA|13
TGTGCCAGCTCACCGGAACGAGGGGGTGAAGCTTTCTTT
CASSPERGGEAFF
>TRBJ2-7|NA|TRBV5-5|NA|12
TGTGCCAGCAGCTTGTCGTTTGACGAGCAGTACTTC
CASSLSFDEQYF
>TRBJ2-7|TRBD1|TRBV28|few|16
TGTGCCAGCAGTTTACTCCCCCCGGACAGGGGACAAGAGCAGTACTTC
CASSLLPPDRGQEQYF
>TRBJ2-3|TRBD2|TRBV28|few|14
TGTGCCAGCAGTTTGGGACTAACAGTTACTACGCAGTATTTT
CASSLGLTVTTQYF
>TRBJ2-1|NA|TRBV28|few|13
TGTGCCAGCAGTTTCGTTAGCGGTCAGTATCAGTTCTTC
CASSFVSGQYQFF
>TRBJ2-6|NA|TRBV6-6|NA|16
TGTGCCAGCAGTTACGGGGGGAACTCTGGGGCCAACGTCCTGACTTTC
CASSYGGNSGANVLTF